Listed here are 6 T cell receptor beta chains from one sample, sequenced in a study of blood T cell repertoires in COVID-19. Assay used: immunoSEQ multiplex PCR; TCRdb lists only in-frame clones, some missing. The sample carries under 350,000 clones, more than 75% recorded once. Sequenced material: PBMCs or T cells enriched from blood (not recorded which). These receptors came from a man aged 25 to 45 who had recovered from COVID-19.

This clone was counted once. V gene TRBV7-9 combines with J gene TRBJ2-7, with TRBD1 identical over 7 bases. The junction had 9 bases not matched to a gene; V was cut back by 4 bases and J by 3 bases. The CDR3 covers 15 residues. From germline, CDR1 is SEHNR and CDR2 FQNEAQ (reference sequence). CDR3 amino acids: CASSYTGDEGYEQYF. For the CDR3, the DNA is TGTGCCAGCAGCTACACAGGGGACGAGGGCTACGAGCAGTACTTC. Filled out from reference TRBV7-9 and TRBJ2-7, the complete variable domain reads DTGVSQNPRHKITKRGQNVTFRCDPISEHNRLYWYRQTLGQGPEFLTYFQNEAQLEKSRLLSDRFSAERPKGSFSTLEIQRTEQGDSAMYLCASSYTGDEGYEQYFGPGTRLTVT.

V is TRBV7-9 and J is TRBJ1-4; D might be TRBD1 (5 bases). This CDR3 region has 14 residues. CDR1 SEHNR and CDR2 FQNEAQ come from the germline V gene (reference sequence). V was trimmed by 4 bases and J by 7 bases, leaving 13 bases between them. The CDR3 spells CASSSTASSEKLFF. The DNA of the CDR3 is TGTGCCAGCAGCTCGACAGCGAGCAGTGAAAAACTGTTTTTT.

The chain uses TRBV6-4 and TRBJ1-2; D gene ambiguous. Germline assignment: CDR1 MRHNA and CDR2 SNTAGT. The V end was cut by 11 bases, the J end by 0 bases, with 7 bases between. The CDR3 is 11 residues long. The DNA of the CDR3 is TGTGCCTCCTCCTCTAACTATGGCTACACCTTC. It translates to CASSSNYGYTF.

The chain couples TRBV19 to TRBJ1-5, with 9 bases matching TRBD1. V lost 6 bases and J lost 3; bases outside the gene matches: 3. The CDR3 covers 14 residues. Germline V gives CDR1 LNHDA, CDR2 SQIVND (reference sequence). The CDR3 nucleotides are TGTGCCAGTAGCCTACAGGGGGCCAATCAGCCCCAGCATTTT. Translated: CASSLQGANQPQHF.

This rearrangement joins TRBV5-4 to TRBJ1-1; a weak D match, TRBD1 (5 bases). The germline CDR1 and CDR2 sequences are SGHNT and YYREEE (reference sequence). V lost 0 bases and J 4 bases, leaving 16 bases between the germline ends. CDR3 length: 16 residues. For the CDR3, the DNA is TGTGCCAGCAGCTTGGCCTTGGGCATCGGGGGCACTGAAGCTTTCTTT. This gives the protein CASSLALGIGGTEAFF.

The V call is TRBV18, the J call TRBJ2-6; 9 nucleotides align to TRBD2. CDR1 is KGHSH and CDR2 is LQKENI in the germline V gene. Trimming took 1 base from V and 0 from J; bases not matched to a gene: 7. CDR3 size: 19 residues. CDR3 sequence reads: CASSPRASGASSGANVLTF. The CDR3 DNA reads TGTGCCAGCTCACCACGGGCTAGCGGGGCTAGCTCTGGGGCCAACGTCCTGACTTTC.